These 32 T cell receptor beta chains originate from one sample sequenced in a study of technical replicates of blood from several donors. Libraries were prepared by immunoSEQ multiplex PCR; TCRdb keeps only in-frame clonotypes and omits some of them. Among approximately 99,000 clones listed, about 96% were seen once. The sequenced sample was T cells isolated from PBMCs. The receptors were gathered from a human donor in good health.

V gene TRBV27 combines with J gene TRBJ1-5; 10 bases agree with TRBD1. V lost 5 bases, J lost 4 bases, and 5 bases stayed unmatched. CDR3 length: 15 amino acids. Germline V gene data show CDR1 as MNHEY and CDR2 as SMNVEV (reference sequence). The CDR3, as DNA: TGTGCCAGCAGTCGTGGACAGGGGGTTAATCAGCCCCAGCATTTT. This gives the protein CASSRGQGVNQPQHF.

The chain is built from TRBV19 and TRBJ2-7; 8 bases match TRBD2. Losses at the gene ends were 1 base for V and 4 bases for J; bases not matched to a gene: 3. CDR1 is LNHDA and CDR2 is SQIVND in the germline V gene (reference sequence). The CDR3 has 14 residues. CDR3 residues: CASSIGSGGYEQYF. Written as DNA, the CDR3 is TGTGCCAGTAGTATAGGGAGCGGGGGTTACGAGCAGTACTTC. The full variable domain, its missing parts supplied by reference TRBV19 and TRBJ2-7, is DGGITQSPKYLFRKEGQNVTLSCEQNLNHDAMYWYRQDPGQGLRLIYYSQIVNDFQKGDIAEGYSVSREKKESFPLTVTSAQKNPTAFYLCASSIGSGGYEQYFGPGTRLTVT.

The chain has TRBV4-3 and TRBJ2-7; a weak D match, TRBD1 (6 bases). From germline, CDR1 is LGHNA and CDR2 YSLEER. Trimming removed 0 bases at V and 4 bases at J, with 10 bases between. The CDR3 runs 14 residues. The CDR3 reads CASSQEWGQYEQYF. The CDR3 nucleotides are TGCGCCAGCAGCCAAGAGTGGGGGCAATACGAGCAGTACTTC.

About this clone: This specimen includes other DNA sequences encoding the same CDR3. The gene calls are TRBV11-3 and TRBJ2-7; perhaps TRBD2 as D (5 bases). Germline V gene sequence: CDR1 SGHNT, CDR2 YENEEA. The CDR3 is 11 amino acids. The V and J ends lost 4 bases and 6 bases respectively, with 7 bases between them. The CDR3 bases are TGTGCCAGCAGCTACCGGGGCGAGCAGTACTTC. This encodes CASSYRGEQYF.

The chain combines TRBV29-1 with TRBJ2-1, with D perhaps TRBD2 (5 bases). The length of the CDR3 is 13 residues. CDR1 is SQVTM and CDR2 is ANQGSEA in the germline V gene. V was shortened by 1 base and J by 2 bases, with 6 bases between the two germline ends. The CDR3 DNA reads as TGCAGCGTTGAAGCGGGAACCTACAATGAGCAGTTCTTC. As protein: CSVEAGTYNEQFF.

This clone was detected only once. The chain links TRBV7-9 to TRBJ2-7; D is perhaps TRBD2 (6 bases). The V gene lost 4 bases and the J gene lost 4 bases, with 14 bases spanning the gap. CDR3 size: 14 residues. Per the germline V gene, CDR1 is SEHNR and CDR2 is FQNEAQ (reference sequence). The CDR3 here is CASSSSGTQYEQYF. Written as DNA, the CDR3 is TGTGCCAGCAGCTCATCCGGGACTCAGTACGAGCAGTACTTC.

This clone was detected once. J is TRBJ1-1 and V is TRBV28; maybe TRBD1 (6 bases). The CDR3 is 14 residues long. CDR1 is MDHEN and CDR2 is SYDVKM in the germline V gene. V lost 5 bases and J lost 1, with 11 bases in between. The CDR3 DNA follows: TGTGCCAGCAGTCCTGGGACACAGAACACTGAAGCTTTCTTT. This codes for CASSPGTQNTEAFF.

The J gene is TRBJ1-4, the V gene TRBV7-2; no clear D. From germline, CDR1 is SGHTA and CDR2 FQGNSA. The CDR3 extends over 13 amino acids. The V gene lost 5 bases and the J gene lost 8 bases, with 12 bases spanning the gap. This CDR3 is CASSPRFREKLFF. CDR3 DNA sequence: TGTGCCAGCAGCCCTCGGTTCCGAGAAAAACTGTTTTTT.

The chain recombines TRBV9 with TRBJ2-2; TRBD2 might be the D (6 bases). The CDR3 runs 15 residues. V was trimmed by 2 bases and J by 2 bases, leaving 10 bases between them. Looked up from germline, CDR1 is SGDLS and CDR2 is YYNGEE. The CDR3 sequence: CASSVGTYNTGELFF. The CDR3 bases are TGTGCCAGCAGCGTCGGGACTTACAACACCGGGGAGCTGTTTTTT.

This clone occurred once. The chain uses TRBV27 and TRBJ2-7; 11 nucleotides agree with TRBD2. The germline V gene has CDR1 MNHEY and CDR2 SMNVEV (reference sequence). The J segment lost 5 bases and the V segment lost 5 bases, leaving 5 bases of the junction unmatched. This CDR3 region has 14 residues. CDR3 coding DNA: TGTGCCAGCAGTGTAGCGGGAGGGAGGAACGAGCAGTACTTC. Residues: CASSVAGGRNEQYF.

The genes are TRBV6-5 and TRBJ2-7, with a possible D match to TRBD2 (5 bases). Germline CDR1 reads MNHEY; CDR2 reads SVGAGI. This CDR3 has 13 residues. Trimming took off 6 bases at V and 0 bases at J, with 9 bases between the two ends. CDR3 region: CASRLGSSYEQYF. The CDR3 DNA sequence: TGTGCCAGCAGACTAGGGAGCTCCTACGAGCAGTACTTC.

The chain combines TRBV27 with TRBJ2-1; tentative D call: TRBD2 (6 bases). V was pared by 6 bases and J by 3 bases, with 24 bases between. Germline loops: CDR1 MNHEY, CDR2 SMNVEV (reference sequence). The CDR3 totals 18 residues. Written as DNA, the CDR3 is TGTGCCAGCAGGCGCGGGGACGTTGGTCCGGGACTCTACAATGAGCAGTTCTTC. It yields the protein CASRRGDVGPGLYNEQFF.

This clone was observed a single time. The J gene is TRBJ1-1, the V gene TRBV28, with D perhaps matching TRBD1 (5 bases). The germline V gene has CDR1 MDHEN and CDR2 SYDVKM. Trimming cost V 5 bases and J 1 base, with 11 bases left between them. CDR3 size: 14 residues. CDR3 DNA sequence: TGTGCCAGCAGTCCGACAGTTTGGAACACTGAAGCTTTCTTT. Its translation: CASSPTVWNTEAFF.

This chain joins TRBV5-1 and TRBJ1-3, with a tentative D call TRBD1 (5 bases). The germline V and J ends were trimmed by 0 bases and 3 bases, with 10 bases remaining between them. This CDR3 has 15 residues. Germline values: CDR1 SGHRS, CDR2 YFSETQ. CDR3 DNA: TGCGCCAGCAGCTTGGAGGCAGGGTATGGAAACACCATATATTTT. Encoded protein: CASSLEAGYGNTIYF.

The chain couples TRBV6-5 to TRBJ1-5; D remains unclear. The CDR3 is 13 residues long. Germline CDR1 and CDR2: MNHEY and SVGAGI. V lost 3 bases to trimming and J lost 3 bases, with 6 bases between them. The CDR3 loop is CASSYRFNQPQHF. CDR3 nucleotides: TGTGCCAGCAGTTATAGATTCAATCAGCCCCAGCATTTT.

The V gene is TRBV9, the J gene TRBJ1-1; maybe TRBD1 (5 bases). V gave up 0 bases and J gave up 5 bases, with 8 bases separating them. Germline loops: CDR1 SGDLS, CDR2 YYNGEE. This CDR3 has 13 residues. DNA for the CDR3: TGTGCCAGCAGCGTAGCAGGGATTACTGAAGCTTTCTTT. Its protein product is CASSVAGITEAFF.

The rearrangement links TRBV6-4 to TRBJ1-1; D unclear. This CDR3 has 13 residues. Trimming stripped 0 bases from V and 5 bases from J, with 7 bases between. The V gene's germline CDR1 is MRHNA and CDR2 SNTAGT. The CDR3: CASSDSTTTEAFF. The CDR3 coding sequence is TGTGCCAGCAGTGACTCGACTACTACTGAAGCTTTCTTT.

The chain couples TRBV19 to TRBJ2-1; 9 bases align to TRBD1. V lost 3 bases, J lost 12 bases, and 15 bases stayed unmatched. There are 16 residues in the CDR3. Germline assignment: CDR1 LNHDA and CDR2 SQIVND (reference sequence). The DNA of the CDR3 is TGTGCCAGTAGTATTCAGGGGACAGGGAGGGGATTCGGGCAGTTCTTC. This encodes CASSIQGTGRGFGQFF.

The V and J genes are TRBV5-4 and TRBJ1-2; 8 bases map to TRBD1. The CDR3 loop spans 17 amino acids. J was trimmed by 5 bases and V by 0 bases; bases with no gene match: 12. The germline CDR1 and CDR2 sequences are SGHNT and YYREEE (reference sequence). In DNA, the CDR3 is TGTGCCAGCAGCTTGGCCAGAGGACAGGGAGCTACGTATGGCTACACCTTC. The encoded protein is CASSLARGQGATYGYTF.

The chain combines TRBV6-1 with TRBJ1-3; no definite D call. The CDR3 contains 14 residues. Germline V CDR1 and CDR2: MNHNS, SASEGT. Trimming left V 6 bases short and J 4 bases short, with 13 bases between. This chain's CDR3 is CASREPVSGNTIYF. In DNA, the CDR3 is TGTGCCAGCAGGGAACCCGTCTCCGGAAACACCATATATTTT.

This chain links TRBV27 with TRBJ1-5; no clear D. This CDR3 has 14 amino acids. V was clipped by 2 bases and J by 4 bases, with 9 bases between them. CDR1 and CDR2 (germline): MNHEY, SMNVEV (reference sequence). The CDR3 here is CASSLGRSNQPQHF. CDR3 in DNA: TGTGCCAGCAGTTTAGGAAGGAGTAATCAGCCCCAGCATTTT.

J is TRBJ2-7 and V is TRBV29-1; D is perhaps TRBD2 (6 bases). Trimming stripped 5 bases from V and 3 bases from J, with 17 bases between. The germline CDR1 and CDR2 sequences are SQVTM and ANQGSEA. The CDR3 runs 14 residues. CDR3 sequence reads: CSVRLEDPFYEQYF. CDR3 bases: TGCAGCGTTAGACTAGAGGACCCATTCTACGAGCAGTACTTC.

The V call is TRBV27, the J call TRBJ2-7; 7 nucleotides agree with TRBD1. Trimming removed 5 bases from V and 0 bases from J; junction bases left unmatched: 4. This CDR3 is built from 14 residues. CDR1 and CDR2 (germline): MNHEY, SMNVEV (reference sequence). The CDR3 sequence: CASSIRGSSYEQYF. Written as DNA, the CDR3 is TGTGCCAGCAGTATCAGGGGGAGCTCCTACGAGCAGTACTTC.

J is TRBJ2-1 and V is TRBV27, with 8 bases lining up with TRBD2. The germline V gene has CDR1 MNHEY and CDR2 SMNVEV (reference sequence). This CDR3 is 15 amino acids long. The V segment lost 5 bases and the J segment 4 bases; nucleotides outside the gene matches: 7. CDR3 sequence: CASSLTSGLYNEQFF. CDR3 DNA: TGTGCCAGCAGTCTTACTAGCGGTTTATACAATGAGCAGTTCTTC.

The gene calls are TRBV5-1 and TRBJ1-3; a weak D match, TRBD1 (6 bases). Per the germline V gene, CDR1 is SGHRS and CDR2 is YFSETQ. Trimming removed 3 bases from V and 0 bases from J, with 13 bases in between. The CDR3 is 16 amino acids. Written as DNA, the CDR3 is TGCGCCAGCAGCTGGGACACAGAGGGCTCTGGAAACACCATATATTTT. Protein sequence: CASSWDTEGSGNTIYF.

This chain uses TRBV28 with TRBJ2-7, with D possibly matching TRBD1 (5 bases). The V and J ends lost 6 bases and 0 bases respectively, with 15 bases between them. Germline CDR1 reads MDHEN; CDR2 reads SYDVKM. CDR3 length: 15 residues. The chain's CDR3 is CASSDPQVSSYEQYF. CDR3 coding DNA: TGTGCCAGCAGCGATCCACAGGTGAGCTCCTACGAGCAGTACTTC.

The V gene is TRBV28, the J gene TRBJ2-7; TRBD1 is a possible D gene (5 bases). CDR1 is MDHEN, CDR2 SYDVKM, per germline. The ends were cut back, 6 bases at V and 5 bases at J, with 8 bases in the middle. CDR3 length: 11 residues. The CDR3 DNA reads TGTGCCAGCAGCCAGGGTAACGAGCAGTACTTC. This encodes CASSQGNEQYF.

The chain combines TRBV7-3 with TRBJ2-1, with 7 bases fitting TRBD2. Trimming cost V 5 bases and J 0 bases; bases outside gene matches: 7. Germline values: CDR1 SGHTA, CDR2 FQGTGA. CDR3 length equals 16 residues. The CDR3 bases are TGTGCCAGCAGCCTACTAGCGAAGAGCTCCTACAATGAGCAGTTCTTC. It translates to CASSLLAKSSYNEQFF.

Here the CDR3 DNA reads TGTGCCAGCCGACAGTTTTCAGGGCCAGATACGCAGTATTTT. Protein: CASRQFSGPDTQYF. V usage is TRBV18 and J usage is TRBJ2-3; tentative D call: TRBD1 (5 bases). Germline CDR1 and CDR2: KGHSH and LQKENI. This CDR3 is 14 amino acids long. Trimming took 8 bases from V and 4 from J, leaving 16 bases between them. The full variable domain, completed using reference TRBV18 and TRBJ2-3, is NAGVMQNPRHLVRRRGQEARLRCSPMKGHSHVYWYRQLPEEGLKFMVYLQKENIIDESGMPKERFSAEFPKEGPSILRIQQVVRGDSAAYFCASRQFSGPDTQYFGPGTRLTVL.

The chain combines TRBV27 with TRBJ1-5, with TRBD1 matching over 7 bases. The CDR3 has 13 amino acids. Germline values: CDR1 MNHEY, CDR2 SMNVEV (reference sequence). J was trimmed by 7 bases and V by 5 bases; bases with no gene match: 5. CDR3 sequence: CASSPDRSQPQHF. In DNA form, the CDR3 reads TGTGCCAGCAGTCCGGACAGGTCGCAGCCCCAGCATTTT.

The chain is built from TRBV10-3 and TRBJ2-7, with D maybe TRBD1 (6 bases). Germline V gene data show CDR1 as ENHRY and CDR2 as SYGVKD. The V gene lost 4 bases and the J gene lost 2 bases, with 9 bases spanning the gap. The CDR3 is 13 residues long. CDR3: CAISGAGAYEQYF. The CDR3 nucleotides read TGTGCCATCAGTGGGGCAGGGGCCTACGAGCAGTACTTC.

The gene calls are TRBV5-4 and TRBJ1-1; D not certain. Germline CDR1 is SGHNT and CDR2 is YYREEE (reference sequence). There are 12 residues in the CDR3. The V and J ends lost 0 bases and 6 bases respectively, with 6 bases between them. The CDR3 DNA is TGTGCCAGCAGCTTGGTTAATTCTGAAGCTTTCTTT. Encoded protein: CASSLVNSEAFF.